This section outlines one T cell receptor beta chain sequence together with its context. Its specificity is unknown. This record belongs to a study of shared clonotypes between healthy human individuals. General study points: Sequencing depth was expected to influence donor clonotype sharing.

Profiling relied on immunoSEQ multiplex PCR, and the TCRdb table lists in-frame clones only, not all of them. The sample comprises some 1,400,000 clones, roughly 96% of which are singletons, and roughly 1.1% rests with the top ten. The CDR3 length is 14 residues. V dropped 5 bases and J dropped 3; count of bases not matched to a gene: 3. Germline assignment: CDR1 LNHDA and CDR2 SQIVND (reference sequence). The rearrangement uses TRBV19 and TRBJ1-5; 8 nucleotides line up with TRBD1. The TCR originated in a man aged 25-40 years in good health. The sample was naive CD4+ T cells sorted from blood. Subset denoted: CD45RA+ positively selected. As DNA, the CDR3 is TGTGCCAGTAGTCAGACAGGGGCCAATCAGCCCCAGCATTTT. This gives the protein CASSQTGANQPQHF.